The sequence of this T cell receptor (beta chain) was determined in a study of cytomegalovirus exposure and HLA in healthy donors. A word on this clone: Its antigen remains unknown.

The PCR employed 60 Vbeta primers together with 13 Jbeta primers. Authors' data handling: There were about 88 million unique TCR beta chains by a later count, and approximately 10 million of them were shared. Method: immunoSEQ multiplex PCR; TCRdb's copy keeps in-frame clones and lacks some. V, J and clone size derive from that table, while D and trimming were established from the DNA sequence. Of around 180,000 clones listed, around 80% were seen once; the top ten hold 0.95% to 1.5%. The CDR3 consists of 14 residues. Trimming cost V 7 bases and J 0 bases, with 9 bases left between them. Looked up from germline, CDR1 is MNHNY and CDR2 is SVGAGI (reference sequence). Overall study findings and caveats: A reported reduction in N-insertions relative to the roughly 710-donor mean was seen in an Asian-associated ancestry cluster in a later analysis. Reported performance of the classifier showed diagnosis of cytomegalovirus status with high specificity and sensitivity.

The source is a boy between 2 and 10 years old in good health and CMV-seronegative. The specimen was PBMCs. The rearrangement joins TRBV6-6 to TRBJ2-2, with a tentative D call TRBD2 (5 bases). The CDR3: CASNRGTNTGELFF. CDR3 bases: TGTGCCAGCAACCGGGGAACGAACACCGGGGAGCTGTTTTTT.